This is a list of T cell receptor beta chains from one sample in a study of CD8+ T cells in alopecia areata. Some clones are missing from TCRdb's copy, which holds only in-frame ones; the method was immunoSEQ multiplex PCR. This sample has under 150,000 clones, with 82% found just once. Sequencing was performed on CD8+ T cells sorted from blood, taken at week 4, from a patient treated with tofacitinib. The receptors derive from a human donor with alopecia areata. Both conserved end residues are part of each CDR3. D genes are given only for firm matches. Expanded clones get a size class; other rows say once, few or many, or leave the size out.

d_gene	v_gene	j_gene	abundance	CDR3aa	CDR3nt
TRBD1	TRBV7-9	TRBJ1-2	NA	CASSFPGQLANYGYTF	TGTGCCAGCAGCTTTCCGGGACAGCTAGCTAACTATGGCTACACCTTC
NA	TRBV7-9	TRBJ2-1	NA	CASSPAVRYNEQFF	TGTGCCAGCAGCCCAGCCGTACGGTACAATGAGCAGTTCTTC
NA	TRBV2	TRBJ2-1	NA	CASSEFVTSQGNEQFF	TGTGCCAGCAGTGAATTCGTGACTAGTCAGGGCAATGAGCAGTTCTTC
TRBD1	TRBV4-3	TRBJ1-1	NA	CASSQDARGQDTEAFF	TGCGCCAGCAGCCAAGATGCCCGCGGACAGGACACTGAAGCTTTCTTT
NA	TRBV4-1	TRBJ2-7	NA	CASSPGSSPSEQYF	TGCGCCAGCAGCCCCGGGTCCAGCCCCTCCGAGCAGTACTTC
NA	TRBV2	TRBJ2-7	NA	CASTAVTGSYEQYF	TGTGCCAGCACGGCGGTAACCGGATCCTACGAGCAGTACTTC
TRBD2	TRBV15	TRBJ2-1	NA	CATSRGPGGAFGYNEQFF	TGTGCCACCAGCAGAGGTCCCGGGGGGGCCTTCGGATACAATGAGCAGTTCTTC
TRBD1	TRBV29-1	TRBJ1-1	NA	CSASTGGHPEAFF	TGCAGCGCCTCGACAGGGGGCCACCCTGAAGCTTTCTTT
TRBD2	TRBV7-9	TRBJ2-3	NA	CASSKTAGGPPDTQYF	TGTGCCAGCAGCAAAACAGCGGGGGGGCCACCAGATACGCAGTATTTT
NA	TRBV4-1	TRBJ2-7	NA	CASSQVRGTSYEQYF	TGCGCCAGCAGCCAAGTCCGAGGCACCTCCTACGAGCAGTACTTC
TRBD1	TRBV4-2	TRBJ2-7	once	CASSAGGQGLSYEQYF	TGTGCCAGCTCGGCCGGGGGACAGGGACTCTCCTACGAGCAGTACTTC
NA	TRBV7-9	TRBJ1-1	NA	CASSSNRGRDTEAFF	TGTGCCAGCAGCTCCAACCGGGGGCGTGACACTGAAGCTTTCTTT
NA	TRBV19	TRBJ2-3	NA	CASALTVADTQYF	TGTGCCAGCGCGCTGACCGTTGCAGATACGCAGTATTTT
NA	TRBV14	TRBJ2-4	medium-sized	CASSQDAGGAKNIQYF	TGTGCCAGCAGCCAAGATGCCGGGGGTGCCAAAAACATTCAGTACTTC
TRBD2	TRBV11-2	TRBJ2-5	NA	CASSSSGGWETQYF	TGTGCCAGCAGCTCTAGCGGGGGGTGGGAGACCCAGTACTTC
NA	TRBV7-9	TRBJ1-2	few	CSASELKNSGYTF	TGTTCCGCCAGCGAGCTTAAGAACAGTGGCTACACCTTC
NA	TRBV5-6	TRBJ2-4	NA	CASSLGTAGNIQYF	TGTGCCAGCAGCTTGGGAACGGCCGGGAACATTCAGTACTTC
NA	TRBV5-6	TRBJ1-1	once	CASSHTARRGNTEAFF	TGTGCCAGCAGCCACACCGCCCGGCGCGGGAACACTGAAGCTTTCTTT
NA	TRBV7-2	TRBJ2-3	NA	CASSLAGTGASTDTQYF	TGTGCCAGCAGCTTAGCGGGTACGGGGGCCAGCACAGATACGCAGTATTTT
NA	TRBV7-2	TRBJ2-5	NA	CASSLVGSGETQYF	TGTGCCAGCAGCTTAGTCGGGTCGGGAGAGACCCAGTACTTC
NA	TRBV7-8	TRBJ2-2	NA	CASSFIPTVNTGELFF	TGTGCCAGCAGCTTTATACCGACAGTAAACACCGGGGAGCTGTTTTTT
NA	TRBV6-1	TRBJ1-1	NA	CASSEARRIRKEAFF	TGTGCCAGCAGTGAAGCTAGACGGATAAGAAAAGAAGCTTTCTTT
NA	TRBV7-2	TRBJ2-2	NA	CASRPAGASEVGELFF	TGTGCCAGCAGACCAGCAGGGGCTAGCGAGGTCGGGGAGCTGTTTTTT
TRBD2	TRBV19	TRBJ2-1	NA	CASSGLAGGDDEQFF	TGTGCCAGTAGTGGACTAGCGGGGGGGGACGATGAGCAGTTCTTC
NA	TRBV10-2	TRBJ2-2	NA	CASIRGGELFF	TGCGCCAGCATCCGGGGCGGGGAGCTGTTTTTT
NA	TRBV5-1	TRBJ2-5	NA	CASSLGAGQETQYF	TGCGCCAGCAGTTTAGGGGCAGGTCAAGAGACCCAGTACTTC
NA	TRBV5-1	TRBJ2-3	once	CASSLESGYSTDTQYF	TGCGCCAGCAGCTTGGAATCCGGCTATAGCACAGATACGCAGTATTTT
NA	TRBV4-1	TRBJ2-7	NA	CASSQVTGISYEQYF	TGCGCCAGCAGCCAAGTAACAGGGATCTCCTACGAGCAGTACTTC
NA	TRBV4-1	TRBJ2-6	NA	CASSRLISSGANVLTF	TGCGCCAGCAGCCGCTTAATAAGCTCTGGGGCCAACGTCCTGACTTTC
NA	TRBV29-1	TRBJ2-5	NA	CSVEPRVSETQYF	TGCAGCGTTGAACCCAGGGTATCAGAGACCCAGTACTTC
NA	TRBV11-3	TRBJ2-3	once	CASSLAVHGFTDTQYF	TGTGCCAGCAGCTTAGCCGTCCACGGATTCACAGATACGCAGTATTTT
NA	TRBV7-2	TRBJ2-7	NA	CASSLLLASPYEQYF	TGTGCCAGCAGCTTGTTGTTGGCTTCCCCCTACGAGCAGTACTTC
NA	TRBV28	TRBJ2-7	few	CASSFHEQYF	TGTGCCAGCAGTTTTCACGAGCAGTACTTC
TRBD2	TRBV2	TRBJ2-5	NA	CASGDGGSKQETQYF	TGTGCCAGCGGGGACGGGGGGTCAAAGCAAGAGACCCAGTACTTC
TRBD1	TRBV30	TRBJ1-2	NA	CAWSGGQGNGYTF	TGTGCCTGGAGTGGAGGACAGGGCAATGGCTACACCTTC
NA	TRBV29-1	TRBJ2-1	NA	CSAQASYNEQFF	TGCAGCGCACAGGCATCCTACAATGAGCAGTTCTTC
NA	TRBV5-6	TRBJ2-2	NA	CASSSFFLGATGELFF	TGTGCCAGCAGCTCGTTCTTTTTGGGGGCCACCGGGGAGCTGTTTTTT
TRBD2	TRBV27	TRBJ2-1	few	CASSIKPGLASYNEQFF	TGTGCCAGCAGTATAAAGCCCGGACTAGCCTCCTACAATGAGCAGTTCTTC
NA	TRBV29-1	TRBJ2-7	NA	CSVESPGETYEQYF	TGCAGCGTTGAATCGCCAGGGGAAACCTACGAGCAGTACTTC
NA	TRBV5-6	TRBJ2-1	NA	CASSFERTQFF	TGTGCCAGCAGCTTCGAACGAACCCAGTTCTTC
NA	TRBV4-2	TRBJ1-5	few	CASSQEGPSNQPQHF	TGTGCCAGCAGCCAAGAGGGCCCGAGCAATCAGCCCCAGCATTTT
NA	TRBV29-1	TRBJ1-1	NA	CSVEDLRNTEAFF	TGCAGCGTTGAAGACCTAAGGAACACTGAAGCTTTCTTT
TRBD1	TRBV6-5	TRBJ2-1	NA	CASSPGQGNEQFF	TGTGCCAGCAGTCCGGGACAGGGAAATGAGCAGTTCTTC
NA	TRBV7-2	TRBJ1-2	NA	CASSVGTHTTYGYTF	TGTGCCAGCAGCGTCGGGACGCATACTACCTATGGCTACACCTTC
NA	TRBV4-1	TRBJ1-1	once	CASSQDFVSKNTEAFF	TGCGCCAGCAGCCAAGATTTCGTGTCGAAGAACACTGAAGCTTTCTTT
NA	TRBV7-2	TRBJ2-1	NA	CASSLVGGGMGNEQFF	TGTGCCAGCAGCTTAGTCGGCGGGGGCATGGGCAATGAGCAGTTCTTC
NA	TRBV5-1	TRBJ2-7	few	CASSTDEWYEQYF	TGCGCCAGCAGCACGGACGAATGGTACGAGCAGTACTTC
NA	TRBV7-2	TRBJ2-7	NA	CASSLGGGTYEQYF	TGTGCCAGCAGCTTAGGGGGCGGAACCTACGAGCAGTACTTC
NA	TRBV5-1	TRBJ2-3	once	CASSTLPESADTQYF	TGCGCCAGCAGCACCCTACCGGAGAGTGCAGATACGCAGTATTTT
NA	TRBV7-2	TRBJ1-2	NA	CASSLGGHLNYGYTF	TGTGCCAGCAGCTTAGGGGGACACCTTAACTATGGCTACACCTTC
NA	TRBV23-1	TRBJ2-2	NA	CASSQRTSNTGELFF	TGCGCCAGCAGTCAGAGGACGTCGAACACCGGGGAGCTGTTTTTT
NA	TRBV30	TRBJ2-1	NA	CAWSVDTPNEQFF	TGTGCCTGGAGTGTAGATACGCCGAATGAGCAGTTCTTC
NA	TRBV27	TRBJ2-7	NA	CASSSGDTYEQYF	TGTGCCAGCAGTTCCGGGGACACCTACGAGCAGTACTTC